A single sample is the source of the 32 T cell receptor beta chains below, sequenced in a study of cytotoxic CD8 clonotypes in ibrutinib-treated CLL. Assay used: immunoSEQ multiplex PCR; TCRdb lists only in-frame clones, some missing. This table has around 310,000 clones, just under 80% appearing once. Specimen: PBMCs, collected before ibrutinib treatment. Receptor source: a human donor with chronic lymphocytic leukemia.

This clone was seen more than once but under ten times. The chain employs TRBV19 and TRBJ1-2, with D perhaps matching TRBD1 (5 bases). V was pared by 5 bases and J by 4 bases, with 14 bases between. The CDR3 length is 14 residues. From germline, CDR1 is LNHDA and CDR2 SQIVND (reference sequence). CDR3 amino acids: CASSGTGGVYGYTF. The CDR3 DNA follows: TGTGCCAGTAGTGGGACGGGGGGTGTCTATGGCTACACCTTC.

The chain joins TRBV30 to TRBJ2-1, with TRBD2 matching 12 bases. Germline-derived CDR1 and CDR2 are GTSNPN and SVGIG (reference sequence). There are 15 residues in the CDR3. The J segment lost 7 bases and the V segment lost 5 bases, leaving 9 bases of the junction unmatched. CDR3: CAWSGLAGSVNEQFF. The DNA for the CDR3 is TGTGCCTGGTCGGGACTAGCGGGTTCGGTGAATGAGCAGTTCTTC.

This CDR3 is CASARFDNEQFF. In DNA, the CDR3 is TGTGCTAGTGCCCGATTCGACAATGAGCAGTTCTTC. The J gene is TRBJ2-1, the V gene TRBV12-5; D unresolved. Trimming left V 7 bases short and J 5 bases short, with 9 bases between. Germline CDR1 is LGHNT and CDR2 is FRNRAP. This CDR3 has 12 amino acids.

The chain has TRBV11-1 and TRBJ2-6; D gene uncertain. The germline V gene encodes CDR1 SGHAT and CDR2 FQDESV (reference sequence). The V end was cut by 4 bases, the J end by 0 bases, with 7 bases between. CDR3 length: 15 amino acids. CDR3 sequence (DNA): TGTGCCAGCAGCTCCGATAGCTCTGGGGCCAACGTCCTGACTTTC. Translating it yields CASSSDSSGANVLTF.

The V gene is TRBV7-2, the J gene TRBJ2-5; the D gene is possibly TRBD2 (5 bases). V was shortened by 6 bases and J by 5 bases, with 16 bases between the two germline ends. The length of the CDR3 is 14 residues. Germline V gene sequence: CDR1 SGHTA, CDR2 FQGNSA. In DNA form, the CDR3 reads TGTGCCAGCAGACAAAGGGCGGGTCACGAGACCCAGTACTTC. Its translation is CASRQRAGHETQYF.

This clone was seen only a few times. J is TRBJ1-2 and V is TRBV4-3, with no clear D. Germline V gene lookup returns CDR1 LGHNA and CDR2 YSLEER. The CDR3 is 15 amino acids. The V gene lost 1 base and the J gene lost 6 bases, with 15 bases spanning the gap. CDR3 in amino acids: CASSQVRGFSNGYTF. CDR3 in DNA: TGCGCCAGCAGCCAAGTTCGGGGTTTCTCGAATGGCTACACCTTC.

This chain uses TRBV11-3 with TRBJ2-1; 11 bases are a match to TRBD2. Germline lookup yields CDR1 SGHNT and CDR2 YENEEA. This CDR3 has 14 amino acids. With V trimmed by 5 bases and J by 8 bases, 5 bases remained unmatched. Written as DNA, the CDR3 is TGTGCCAGCAGCCTGACTAGCGGGAACGATGAGCAGTTCTTC. It codes for CASSLTSGNDEQFF.

The sample holds a few counts of this clone. V is TRBV7-2 and J is TRBJ1-1; D is uncertain. V gave up 1 base and J gave up 3 bases, with 6 bases separating them. The CDR3 has 13 residues. Germline CDR1 and CDR2: SGHTA and FQGNSA. CDR3 sequence (DNA): TGTGCCAGCAGCTTAGTCTCTGACACTGAAGCTTTCTTT. Its protein is CASSLVSDTEAFF.

The chain recombines TRBV2 with TRBJ2-7; no clear D. Germline values: CDR1 SNHLY, CDR2 FYNNEI. V lost 4 bases to trimming and J lost 0 bases, with 10 bases between them. The CDR3 sequence is 14 residues long. This CDR3 is CASSVDRDSYEQYF. The CDR3 nucleotides are TGTGCCAGCAGTGTGGACCGAGACTCCTACGAGCAGTACTTC.

V is TRBV30 and J is TRBJ1-2, with D possibly TRBD1 on 6 matching bases. In germline, CDR1 is GTSNPN, CDR2 SVGIG (reference sequence). Between the trimmed V and J ends, which lost 0 bases and 5 bases, there was a span of 13 bases. The CDR3 is made up of 14 amino acids. The CDR3, as DNA: TGTGCCTGGAGTGTAGGGGGAGGGGTGTATGGCTACACCTTC. It is translated as CAWSVGGGVYGYTF.

The rearrangement links TRBV27 to TRBJ2-4; perhaps TRBD1 as D (6 bases). The CDR3 sequence is 14 residues long. Per germline, CDR1 MNHEY and CDR2 SMNVEV (reference sequence). Trimming stripped 8 bases from V and 4 bases from J, with 15 bases between. The CDR3 nucleotides are TGTGCCAGCCGCAAACCAGGGGCTAAAAACATTCAGTACTTC. Amino acid sequence: CASRKPGAKNIQYF.

V is TRBV10-3 and J is TRBJ2-7, with D hard to call. The germline CDR1 and CDR2 sequences are ENHRY and SYGVKD. V lost 3 bases and J lost 3, with 12 bases in between. The CDR3 is 14 residues long. CDR3 loop: CAISDQQIHYEQYF. The CDR3 nucleotides read TGTGCCATCAGTGACCAGCAGATCCACTACGAGCAGTACTTC.

This clone turned up a few times. The genes are TRBV7-2 and TRBJ2-3; possibly TRBD2 for D (6 bases). CDR3 length: 14 residues. CDR1 and CDR2 from the germline V gene are SGHTA and FQGNSA. V gave up 1 base and J gave up 4 bases, with 9 bases separating them. The CDR3 reads CASSLVGSSDTQYF. CDR3 coding DNA: TGTGCCAGCAGCTTAGTCGGGAGCTCAGATACGCAGTATTTT.

V and J are TRBV5-4 and TRBJ2-7; a weak D match, TRBD2 (5 bases). Germline CDR1 SGHNT, CDR2 YYREEE (reference sequence). V was trimmed by 0 bases and J by 3 bases, leaving 13 bases between them. The CDR3 sequence is 15 residues long. The DNA for the CDR3 is TGTGCCAGCAGCTTGGAAGTGGCTAGCAGCTACGAGCAGTACTTC. Protein product: CASSLEVASSYEQYF.

The chain recombines TRBV14 with TRBJ2-1; 7 nucleotides align to TRBD2. This CDR3 spans 16 amino acids. Trimming took 0 bases from V and 6 from J; bases not matched to a gene: 8. Germline V gene sequence: CDR1 SGHDN, CDR2 FVKESK. DNA for the CDR3: TGTGCCAGCAGCCAAGACGAGCTAGCGGAGTTCAATGAGCAGTTCTTC. The encoded protein is CASSQDELAEFNEQFF.

This sequence joins TRBV25-1 and TRBJ2-7, with D perhaps TRBD2 (6 bases). The CDR3 runs to 14 residues. The V end lost 4 bases, the J end lost 2 bases, and 12 bases lay between the germline ends. Germline assignment: CDR1 MGHDK and CDR2 SYGVNS. The DNA for the CDR3 is TGTGCCAGCAGTGGGAGGGCCGTAGCCTACGAGCAGTACTTC. Its translation: CASSGRAVAYEQYF.

This chain uses TRBV5-6 with TRBJ2-7, with no clear D. Germline V gives CDR1 SGHDT, CDR2 YYEEEE. The CDR3 is 12 amino acids. V shed 1 base and J shed 2 bases, with 4 bases lying between them. The CDR3 nucleotides are TGTGCCAGCAGCTTGTCCACCTACGAGCAGTACTTC. Residues: CASSLSTYEQYF.

V is TRBV5-1 and J is TRBJ1-1, with TRBD1 identical over 9 bases. Germline loops: CDR1 SGHRS, CDR2 YFSETQ. The V and J ends lost 4 bases and 0 bases, in that order; junction bases with no gene match: 10. CDR3 length: 17 amino acids. The DNA of the CDR3 is TGCGCCAGCAGCCCAACAGGGGGCTACGACATGAACACTGAAGCTTTCTTT. Protein sequence: CASSPTGGYDMNTEAFF.

In its sample, this clone was seen once. The rearrangement joins TRBV30 to TRBJ1-5; D is unresolved. The CDR3 has 15 amino acids. Germline V gene lookup returns CDR1 GTSNPN and CDR2 SVGIG (reference sequence). V lost 3 bases, J lost 1 base, and 13 bases lay in between. The CDR3 DNA follows: TGTGCCTGGAGAGCCCCCATAGGGAGCAATCAGCCCCAGCATTTT. Its translation: CAWRAPIGSNQPQHF. The variable domain in full, with the rest retrieved from reference TRBV30 and TRBJ1-5, is SQTIHQWPATLVQPVGSPLSLECTVEGTSNPNLYWYRQAAGRGLQLLFYSVGIGQISSEVPQNLSASRPQDRQFILSSKKLLLSDSGFYLCAWRAPIGSNQPQHFGDGTRLSIL.

The chain carries TRBV4-1 and TRBJ1-2, with D unresolved. The CDR3 has 12 amino acids. The V gene's germline CDR1 is MGHRA and CDR2 YSYEKL. Trimming cost V 4 bases and J 8 bases, with 11 bases left between them. The CDR3 region is CASSPFKGGYTF. For the CDR3, the DNA is TGCGCCAGCAGCCCGTTTAAAGGAGGCTACACCTTC.

The CDR3 DNA reads as TGTGCCATCAGTGGGACAGGCCCTCCGGACGAGCAGTACTTC. It encodes CAISGTGPPDEQYF. This rearrangement joins TRBV10-3 to TRBJ2-7, with 7 positions matching TRBD1. The CDR3 has 14 amino acids. Germline assignment: CDR1 ENHRY and CDR2 SYGVKD. The V and J ends lost 4 bases and 5 bases, in that order; junction bases with no gene match: 8.

V gene TRBV7-6 combines with J gene TRBJ2-7; 7 bases match TRBD1. V lost 5 bases, J lost 4 bases, and 14 bases stayed unmatched. Germline assignment: CDR1 SGHVS and CDR2 FNYEAQ. The CDR3 has 16 amino acids. The CDR3 spells CASSPTAGQGVYEQYF. DNA of the CDR3: TGTGCCAGCAGCCCCACGGCTGGGCAGGGGGTATACGAGCAGTACTTC.

This clone is a singleton in its sample. The chain joins TRBV6-5 to TRBJ2-7; the match to TRBD1 covers 8 bases. In germline, CDR1 is MNHEY, CDR2 SVGAGI. There are 15 residues in the CDR3. The J segment lost 4 bases and the V segment lost 5 bases, leaving 10 bases of the junction unmatched. Here the CDR3 reads CASSPSLTGVYEQYF. CDR3 coding DNA: TGTGCCAGCAGTCCAAGTTTGACAGGGGTGTACGAGCAGTACTTC.

This chain connects TRBV7-9 to TRBJ1-1; 7 bases are shared with TRBD1. Germline assignment: CDR1 SEHNR and CDR2 FQNEAQ (reference sequence). V was pared by 5 bases and J by 1 base, with 7 bases of the junction left unmatched. CDR3 length: 15 amino acids. CDR3 sequence (DNA): TGTGCCAGCAGCCGACCGGGACAGAGGAACACTGAAGCTTTCTTT. Encoded protein: CASSRPGQRNTEAFF.

This chain joins TRBV7-2 and TRBJ2-1; TRBD1 agrees at 7 bases. Germline CDR1 is SGHTA and CDR2 is FQGNSA. Trimming at V came to 1 base and at J to 4 bases, leaving 4 bases not matched to a gene. The CDR3 totals 15 residues. This chain's CDR3 is CASSLEGQSYNEQFF. The CDR3 nucleotides read TGTGCCAGCAGCTTAGAGGGACAGAGTTACAATGAGCAGTTCTTC.

The rearrangement joins TRBV27 to TRBJ2-2; D uncertain. Germline CDR1 MNHEY, CDR2 SMNVEV (reference sequence). Trimming removed 3 bases from V and 1 base from J, with 9 bases in between. The CDR3 extends over 15 amino acids. This chain's CDR3 is CASSFFGRNTGELFF. CDR3 in DNA: TGTGCCAGCAGTTTCTTTGGCCGGAACACCGGGGAGCTGTTTTTT.

The V and J genes are TRBV20-1 and TRBJ2-3, with no clear D. Germline values: CDR1 DFQATT, CDR2 SNEGSKA (reference sequence). The CDR3 loop spans 11 amino acids. V gave up 5 bases and J gave up 6 bases, with 9 bases separating them. The CDR3 nucleotides read TGCAGTGCTCGACTTTCGGATACGCAGTATTTT. It translates to CSARLSDTQYF.

J is TRBJ2-7 and V is TRBV4-2, with 12 bases fitting TRBD2. CDR3 length equals 16 residues. The germline V gene encodes CDR1 LGHNA and CDR2 YNFKEQ. V lost 3 bases and J lost 0; bases outside the gene matches: 3. The CDR3: CASSHETSGSSYEQYF. CDR3 coding DNA: TGTGCCAGCAGCCACGAGACTAGCGGGAGCTCCTACGAGCAGTACTTC.

J is TRBJ1-2 and V is TRBV30; 7 bases fit TRBD1. With V trimmed by 1 base and J by 3 bases, 5 bases remained unmatched. The CDR3 contains 14 residues. The germline gives CDR1 GTSNPN, CDR2 SVGIG (reference sequence). The CDR3 spells CAWSGDRSHYGYTF. The CDR3 coding sequence is TGTGCCTGGAGTGGGGACAGATCCCACTATGGCTACACCTTC.

The V call is TRBV5-6, the J call TRBJ2-7, with D maybe TRBD1 (6 bases). Between the trimmed V and J ends, which lost 2 bases and 2 bases, there was a span of 11 bases. Germline CDR1 reads SGHDT; CDR2 reads YYEEEE. CDR3 size: 14 residues. The CDR3 DNA is TGTGCCAGCAGCTTCGACAGGAGAGCCTACGAGCAGTACTTC. Encoded protein: CASSFDRRAYEQYF.

The CDR3 region has the DNA TGTGCCAGCAGCTTAGGATCCCTTCGGGAGGAGCAGTACTTC. Amino acids: CASSLGSLREEQYF. This sequence joins TRBV7-2 and TRBJ2-7; D might be TRBD2 (6 bases). Trimming shortened V by 1 base and J by 7 bases, and 14 bases separated the two germline ends. Germline values: CDR1 SGHTA, CDR2 FQGNSA. The CDR3 totals 14 residues.

This clone was picked up one time. Since a far larger clone is one base different, this is likely a read error. Additional DNA sequences in this sample encode the identical CDR3. The V and J genes are TRBV7-9 and TRBJ2-3; the D is unclear. The germline V gene encodes CDR1 SEHNR and CDR2 FQNEAQ (reference sequence). Trimming left V 5 bases short and J 2 bases short, with 17 bases between. The CDR3 spans 16 residues. In DNA form, the CDR3 reads TGTGCCAGCAGCCCTTCCACAACGGGTATCACAGATACGCAGTATTTT. It codes for CASSPSTTGITDTQYF.